The 22 T cell receptor beta chains below all came from one sample that was sequenced in a study of chronic HIV infection and antiretroviral therapy (dated by TCRdb to the mid-2010s). Receptor libraries were prepared by 5' RACE. The sample was run on an Illumina MiSeq. TCRdb ran its own pipeline on the public reads, namely fastp trimming at Q25 and MiXCR clone calling, and kept in-frame beta chains. Entries that share a CDR3 protein sequence are merged under the most common genes and DNA. A total of roughly 48,000 distinct CDR3 sequences appear in this sample, over 15% of them only once. The top ten clones comprise over 2.5% of the sample. The sequencing sample was made of peripheral blood. These receptors came from an adult who had HIV and had not received antiretroviral therapy, or was an uninfected healthy control (not recorded which).

The V and J genes are TRBV7-8 and TRBJ2-7, with 10 nucleotides matching TRBD2. The CDR3 runs 14 residues. The J segment lost 2 bases and the V segment lost 7 bases, leaving 5 bases of the junction unmatched. Looked up from germline, CDR1 is SGHVS and CDR2 is FQNEAQ. CDR3 sequence reads: CASTRLAGPYEQYF. CDR3 sequence (DNA): TGTGCCAGCACCAGACTAGCGGGCCCCTACGAGCAGTACTTC. The full variable domain, its missing parts supplied by reference TRBV7-8 and TRBJ2-7, is GAGVSQSPRYKVAKRGQDVALRCDPISGHVSLFWYQQALGQGPEFLTYFQNEAQLDKSGLPSDRFFAERPEGSVSTLKIQRTQQEDSAVYLCASTRLAGPYEQYFGPGTRLTVT.

This clonotype was picked up a small number of times. This rearrangement joins TRBV6-5 to TRBJ2-1; D unclear. Germline CDR1 is MNHEY and CDR2 is SVGAGI. This CDR3 has 15 amino acids. Between the trimmed V and J ends, which lost 5 bases and 8 bases, there was a span of 19 bases. Written as DNA, the CDR3 is TGTGCCAGCAGTCAGACCCCGGTGGCTCGGGATGAGCAGTTCTTC. The encoded protein is CASSQTPVARDEQFF.

The gene calls are TRBV28 and TRBJ2-2; D not resolved. Germline assignment: CDR1 MDHEN and CDR2 SYDVKM. The CDR3 extends over 13 amino acids. V lost 2 bases and J lost 14, with 15 bases in between. The CDR3: CASSLNYGQVLFF. CDR3 sequence (DNA): TGTGCCAGCAGTTTAAATTACGGTCAAGTCCTGTTTTTT.

This clonotype was seen only a few times. The chain uses TRBV27 and TRBJ2-7; perhaps TRBD2 as D (5 bases). In germline, CDR1 is MNHEY, CDR2 SMNVEV (reference sequence). Between the trimmed V and J ends, which lost 5 bases and 2 bases, there was a span of 22 bases. CDR3 size: 17 residues. Here the CDR3 reads CASSRGGLATATYEQYF. CDR3 bases: TGTGCCAGCAGTAGAGGAGGATTGGCGACGGCTACCTACGAGCAGTACTTC.

The gene calls are TRBV13 and TRBJ1-6; weak D call: TRBD1 (5 bases). Trimming removed 5 bases at V and 6 bases at J, with 8 bases between. The CDR3 loop spans 13 amino acids. Germline V gives CDR1 PRHDT, CDR2 FYEKMQ (reference sequence). CDR3 residues: CASSRDPNSPLHF. The CDR3 coding sequence is TGTGCCAGCAGCCGGGACCCTAATTCACCCCTCCACTTT.

This chain joins TRBV6-6 and TRBJ1-5; TRBD1 aligns across 7 bases. The CDR3 loop spans 15 amino acids. Germline V lookup: CDR1 MNHNY, CDR2 SVGAGI (reference sequence). V trimming: 2 bases; J trimming: 7 bases; junction bases outside the gene matches: 8. In DNA, the CDR3 is TGTGCCAGCAGTTACCTTACAGGGGTAAACCAGCCCCAGCATTTT. This codes for CASSYLTGVNQPQHF.

The chain recombines TRBV27 with TRBJ1-3; D perhaps matches TRBD1 (5 bases). This CDR3 has 21 amino acids. In germline, CDR1 is MNHEY, CDR2 SMNVEV (reference sequence). V shed 1 base and J shed 0 bases, with 25 bases lying between them. DNA of the CDR3: TGTGCCAGCAGTTTATGGGTTCCCCGGACAACCACCTTCTTCTCTGGAAACACCATATATTTT. Translation: CASSLWVPRTTTFFSGNTIYF.

The rearrangement links TRBV2 to TRBJ2-3; D may be TRBD1 (6 bases). Trimming took 10 bases from V and 2 from J, leaving 19 bases between them. The CDR3 has 15 amino acids. Germline-derived CDR1 and CDR2 are SNHLY and FYNNEI. The chain's CDR3 is CATLRRQGNTDTQYF. Here the CDR3 DNA reads TGTGCCACTTTACGACGGCAGGGGAACACAGATACGCAGTATTTT.

The chain links TRBV9 to TRBJ2-1; a weak D match, TRBD2 (6 bases). Trimming took 2 bases from V and 3 from J, leaving 9 bases between them. CDR3 size: 14 residues. Germline V gene lookup returns CDR1 SGDLS and CDR2 YYNGEE. CDR3 coding DNA: TGTGCCAGCAGCGTTGGGACTGGCTACAATGAGCAGTTCTTC. It encodes CASSVGTGYNEQFF.

This chain connects TRBV4-1 to TRBJ2-3, with TRBD2 matching over 7 bases. The CDR3 has 16 residues. V trimming: 0 bases; J trimming: 6 bases; junction bases outside the gene matches: 9. Germline V gene sequence: CDR1 MGHRA, CDR2 YSYEKL. The CDR3 region is CASSQEGRGIGDTQYF. The CDR3 nucleotides are TGCGCCAGCAGCCAAGAGGGGCGGGGGATAGGGGATACGCAGTATTTT.

The genes are TRBV6-6 and TRBJ1-5; possibly TRBD1 for D (6 bases). The length of the CDR3 is 13 residues. V was pared by 6 bases and J by 2 bases, with 8 bases between. Germline V gene data show CDR1 as MNHNY and CDR2 as SVGAGI (reference sequence). CDR3 DNA sequence: TGTGCCAGCAGGCAGGGGCGCAATCAGCCCCAGCATTTT. The encoded protein is CASRQGRNQPQHF.

This clonotype occurred a few times. This chain links TRBV20-1 with TRBJ1-1; D gene ambiguous. The CDR3 has 12 amino acids. The V gene lost 4 bases and the J gene lost 5 bases, with 11 bases spanning the gap. Germline assignment: CDR1 DFQATT and CDR2 SNEGSKA (reference sequence). The CDR3 spells CSATKQGTEAFF. The CDR3 DNA reads TGCAGTGCTACCAAACAAGGGACTGAAGCTTTCTTT.

This clonotype was picked up a small number of times. V gene TRBV15 combines with J gene TRBJ1-6; D uncertain. From germline, CDR1 is LNHNV and CDR2 YYDKDF (reference sequence). CDR3 length: 19 residues. Trimming removed 1 base at V and 0 bases at J, with 16 bases between. CDR3 DNA: TGTGCCACCAGCAGAGGAGGACGGACGGGGAGCTCCTATAATTCACCCCTCCACTTT. This codes for CATSRGGRTGSSYNSPLHF.

A few counts support this clonotype. The rearrangement uses TRBV10-3 and TRBJ1-2; possibly TRBD1 for D (5 bases). Germline CDR1 reads ENHRY; CDR2 reads SYGVKD. The CDR3 is 15 amino acids. The V end was cut by 3 bases, the J end by 7 bases, with 18 bases between. CDR3 DNA sequence: TGTGCCATCAGTGAAAGAAACTCGCAGGGCACTGGCTACACCTTC. Protein product: CAISERNSQGTGYTF.

The V gene is TRBV3-1, the J gene TRBJ2-1, with D uncertain. The germline V gene has CDR1 LGHDT and CDR2 YNNKEL (reference sequence). V lost 0 bases and J 4 bases, leaving 10 bases between the germline ends. The CDR3 length is 15 residues. The CDR3 here is CASSQDIGNYNEQFF. In DNA form, the CDR3 reads TGTGCCAGCAGCCAAGACATAGGGAATTACAATGAGCAGTTCTTC.

This clonotype has a handful of counts. The chain employs TRBV25-1 and TRBJ1-1; D gene unclear. V was cut by 6 bases and J by 1 base, with 9 bases left in between. Germline values: CDR1 MGHDK, CDR2 SYGVNS. This CDR3 contains 13 residues. The CDR3 coding sequence is TGTGCCAGCAGGGGCCCTCCGAACACTGAAGCTTTCTTT. Translated: CASRGPPNTEAFF.

This clonotype was found a few times. The rearrangement links TRBV3-1 to TRBJ1-2; TRBD1 matches at 10 bases. The germline V gene has CDR1 LGHDT and CDR2 YNNKEL (reference sequence). The CDR3 spans 15 residues. The V and J ends lost 4 bases and 2 bases, in that order; junction bases with no gene match: 4. CDR3 coding DNA: TGTGCCAGCAGCCGCGGACAGGGGGTGAACTATGGCTACACCTTC. Amino acids: CASSRGQGVNYGYTF.

This rearrangement joins TRBV30 to TRBJ2-1; no definite D call. V shed 3 bases and J shed 10 bases, with 10 bases lying between them. The germline gives CDR1 GTSNPN, CDR2 SVGIG (reference sequence). This CDR3 is 11 amino acids long. CDR3 amino acids: CAWRLGGEQFF. In DNA, the CDR3 is TGTGCCTGGAGGTTAGGTGGGGAGCAGTTCTTC.

This clonotype was counted a few times. This chain joins TRBV7-8 and TRBJ2-7; D not resolved. V lost 1 base, J lost 0 bases, and 10 bases lay in between. Germline CDR1 is SGHVS and CDR2 is FQNEAQ. CDR3 size: 15 residues. CDR3 sequence (DNA): TGTGCCAGCAGCTTAGTACGGACGAGCTCCTACGAGCAGTACTTC. It codes for CASSLVRTSSYEQYF.

This rearrangement joins TRBV7-6 to TRBJ2-7; D ambiguous. Germline CDR1 and CDR2: SGHVS and FNYEAQ. Between the trimmed V and J ends, which lost 5 bases and 0 bases, there was a span of 11 bases. The CDR3 is made up of 14 amino acids. This chain's CDR3 is CASSLTRGSYEQYF. In nucleotides, the CDR3 is TGTGCCAGCAGCCTAACAAGAGGCTCCTACGAGCAGTACTTC.

The V and J genes are TRBV30 and TRBJ1-1; 9 positions match TRBD1. Trimming took 5 bases from V and 6 from J; bases not matched to a gene: 1. The CDR3 has 11 residues. Germline V gene data show CDR1 as GTSNPN and CDR2 as SVGIG (reference sequence). The CDR3 protein is CAWGQGPEAFF. The CDR3 DNA reads as TGTGCCTGGGGACAGGGGCCTGAAGCTTTCTTT. Using reference TRBV30 and TRBJ1-1 for the parts outside the CDR3, the full variable domain is SQTIHQWPATLVQPVGSPLSLECTVEGTSNPNLYWYRQAAGRGLQLLFYSVGIGQISSEVPQNLSASRPQDRQFILSSKKLLLSDSGFYLCAWGQGPEAFFGQGTRLTVV.

The table lists this clonotype with a few counts. The chain uses TRBV7-2 and TRBJ2-1; 8 bases agree with TRBD2. The CDR3 is 15 residues long. The germline V gene has CDR1 SGHTA and CDR2 FQGNSA. The J segment lost 4 bases and the V segment lost 5 bases, leaving 7 bases of the junction unmatched. The CDR3 DNA reads as TGTGCCAGCAGCCCTCGGACTAGCCAGTACAATGAGCAGTTCTTC. This translates into CASSPRTSQYNEQFF. Together with reference TRBV7-2 and TRBJ2-1, the CDR3 gives the full variable domain: GAGVSQSPSNKVTEKGKDVELRCDPISGHTALYWYRQSLGQGLEFLIYFQGNSAPDKSGLPSDRFSAERTGGSVSTLTIQRTQQEDSAVYLCASSPRTSQYNEQFFGPGTRLTVL.